This passage covers 9 T cell receptor beta chains from one sample sequenced in a study of shared clonotypes between healthy human individuals. CD45RO negativity and positive selection for CCR7 defined naive CD8 cells, a population that excluded terminally differentiated effector memory CD45RA+ cells. Using immunoSEQ multiplex PCR, the repertoire was profiled, and TCRdb retains in-frame clones only, with some absent. The data contain around 2,100,000 clones, roughly 94% of them singletons. Source material: naive CD8+ T cells sorted from blood. These receptors were obtained from a man between 18 and 29 years old in good health.

The chain has TRBV7-8 and TRBJ2-1; 8 bases are shared with TRBD2. This CDR3 is built from 14 residues. The V gene's germline CDR1 is SGHVS and CDR2 FQNEAQ. V lost 2 bases to trimming and J lost 5 bases; unmatched junction nucleotides: 2. The CDR3 DNA is TGTGCCAGCAGCTTACTAGCGGGCCACAATGAGCAGTTCTTC. Residues: CASSLLAGHNEQFF. The whole variable domain, remainder taken from reference TRBV7-8 and TRBJ2-1, is GAGVSQSPRYKVAKRGQDVALRCDPISGHVSLFWYQQALGQGPEFLTYFQNEAQLDKSGLPSDRFFAERPEGSVSTLKIQRTQQEDSAVYLCASSLLAGHNEQFFGPGTRLTVL.

The CDR3 protein is CASSPGGGNTIYF. DNA of the CDR3: TGTGCCAGCAGCCCAGGGGGTGGAAACACCATATATTTT. This chain joins TRBV5-6 and TRBJ1-3; TRBD1 matches at 7 bases. Trimming took 4 bases from V and 3 from J; bases not matched to a gene: 1. Germline CDR1 reads SGHDT; CDR2 reads YYEEEE. The CDR3 has 13 amino acids. Variable domain in full (rest from reference TRBV5-6 and TRBJ1-3): DAGVTQSPTHLIKTRGQQVTLRCSPKSGHDTVSWYQQALGQGPQFIFQYYEEEERQRGNFPDRFSGHQFPNYSSELNVNALLLGDSALYLCASSPGGGNTIYFGEGSWLTVV.

The chain couples TRBV7-9 to TRBJ2-1; a possible D gene is TRBD2 (5 bases). This CDR3 comprises 16 residues. Germline V gene lookup returns CDR1 SEHNR and CDR2 FQNEAQ (reference sequence). The V end lost 1 base, the J end lost 7 bases, and 17 bases lay between the germline ends. CDR3 nucleotides: TGTGCCAGCAGCTTAGACCCCCTAGGAGGACCTAATGAGCAGTTCTTC. Protein product: CASSLDPLGGPNEQFF. Using reference TRBV7-9 and TRBJ2-1 for the parts outside the CDR3, the full variable domain is DTGVSQNPRHKITKRGQNVTFRCDPISEHNRLYWYRQTLGQGPEFLTYFQNEAQLEKSRLLSDRFSAERPKGSFSTLEIQRTEQGDSAMYLCASSLDPLGGPNEQFFGPGTRLTVL.

The chain recombines TRBV19 with TRBJ1-1; no reliable D call. Germline CDR1 reads LNHDA; CDR2 reads SQIVND (reference sequence). V was shortened by 5 bases and J by 1 base, with 11 bases between the two germline ends. The CDR3 is 14 amino acids. CDR3 region: CASSATVPNTEAFF. Here the CDR3 DNA reads TGTGCCAGTAGTGCCACTGTCCCGAACACTGAAGCTTTCTTT. Variable domain in full (rest from reference TRBV19 and TRBJ1-1): DGGITQSPKYLFRKEGQNVTLSCEQNLNHDAMYWYRQDPGQGLRLIYYSQIVNDFQKGDIAEGYSVSREKKESFPLTVTSAQKNPTAFYLCASSATVPNTEAFFGQGTRLTVV.

In the case of this clone: Within the sample, other DNA sequences also encode this same CDR3. The chain recombines TRBV5-1 with TRBJ2-1; possibly TRBD1 for D (6 bases). The CDR3 sequence is 14 residues long. CDR1 SGHRS and CDR2 YFSETQ come from the germline V gene. Trimming cost V 0 bases and J 5 bases, with 9 bases left between them. CDR3 in amino acids: CASSLVGGNNEQFF. The CDR3 coding sequence is TGCGCCAGCAGCTTGGTAGGGGGTAACAATGAGCAGTTCTTC.

The gene calls are TRBV14 and TRBJ2-7; unclear D gene. The CDR3 runs to 15 residues. Trimming pared 0 bases from V and 3 bases from J, leaving 12 bases between. Germline assignment: CDR1 SGHDN and CDR2 FVKESK. Here the CDR3 reads CASSQELVSGYEQYF. The CDR3, as DNA: TGTGCCAGCAGCCAAGAGTTGGTATCGGGCTACGAGCAGTACTTC.

The chain links TRBV29-1 to TRBJ2-1; TRBD1 might be the D (5 bases). V lost 6 bases to trimming and J lost 10 bases, with 16 bases between them. Germline CDR1 SQVTM, CDR2 ANQGSEA. The CDR3 has 12 residues. The CDR3 reads CSVDTGFKEQFF. CDR3 DNA: TGCAGCGTAGACACAGGTTTCAAGGAGCAGTTCTTC.

J is TRBJ2-7 and V is TRBV27; weak D call: TRBD1 (6 bases). With 0 bases removed from V and 5 bases from J, the gap between germline ends came to 11 bases. CDR3 length: 14 residues. CDR1 and CDR2 (germline): MNHEY, SMNVEV (reference sequence). The CDR3 here is CASSLSQGVNEQYF. DNA of the CDR3: TGTGCCAGCAGTTTATCACAGGGAGTTAACGAGCAGTACTTC.

V gene TRBV7-9 combines with J gene TRBJ2-7; D unclear. The CDR3 spans 13 residues. The germline V gene has CDR1 SEHNR and CDR2 FQNEAQ (reference sequence). V was pared by 2 bases and J by 5 bases, with 10 bases between. The DNA of the CDR3 is TGTGCCAGCAGCTTATTTGGAGCCAACGAGCAGTACTTC. Protein product: CASSLFGANEQYF. Drawing the rest from reference TRBV7-9 and TRBJ2-7, the complete variable domain is DTGVSQNPRHKITKRGQNVTFRCDPISEHNRLYWYRQTLGQGPEFLTYFQNEAQLEKSRLLSDRFSAERPKGSFSTLEIQRTEQGDSAMYLCASSLFGANEQYFGPGTRLTVT.